These 26 T cell receptor beta chains originate from one sample sequenced in a study of breast tumors, draining lymph nodes, adjacent tissues. TCRdb re-called the multiplex PCR reads through MiXCR, storing one row per CDR3 protein. The sample holds 25,000 or so distinct CDR3 sequences; 23% are singletons and the top ten take less than 15%. The material sequenced was breast tumor tissue. These receptors all come from a female donor with breast cancer. Some clones in this sample may be carry-over from other donors' samples.

This clonotype was picked up many times. V and J are TRBV19 and TRBJ2-1, with 9 bases matching TRBD2. Per the germline V gene, CDR1 is LNHDA and CDR2 is SQIVND (reference sequence). V lost 7 bases, J lost 4 bases, and 8 bases stayed unmatched. The CDR3 spans 15 residues. The CDR3 nucleotides read TGTGCCAGTACCCCGCTAGCGGGACTTTACAATGAGCAGTTCTTC. This codes for CASTPLAGLYNEQFF.

This clonotype occurred many times. V usage is TRBV29-1 and J usage is TRBJ2-1; the D gene is possibly TRBD2 (6 bases). V lost 8 bases and J 5 bases, leaving 19 bases between the germline ends. Per germline, CDR1 SQVTM and CDR2 ANQGSEA. The CDR3 spans 14 residues. CDR3 nucleotides: TGCAGCACACCGGGAGTTAGTCCTAACAATGAGCAGTTCTTC. This codes for CSTPGVSPNNEQFF.

This clonotype is deemed medium-sized (0.01 to 0.1%). The rearrangement joins TRBV9 to TRBJ2-2; TRBD2 is a possible D gene (6 bases). Between the trimmed V and J ends, which lost 1 base and 1 base, there was a span of 11 bases. The CDR3 sequence is 16 residues long. From germline, CDR1 is SGDLS and CDR2 YYNGEE. CDR3 sequence: CASSVSGRRNTGELFF. CDR3 coding DNA: TGTGCCAGCAGCGTAAGTGGGAGGAGGAACACCGGGGAGCTGTTTTTT.

On this clonotype: A much larger clone differs by one base, so this may be a read error. This chain connects TRBV19 to TRBJ2-1, with TRBD1 identical over 8 bases. Germline V gene data show CDR1 as LNHDA and CDR2 as SQIVND (reference sequence). CDR3 length: 16 residues. DNA for the CDR3: TGTGCCAGTAGTGTCAGGGGCAGGGGGCCATACAATGAGCGGTTCTTC. Protein: CASSVRGRGPYNERFF. The variable domain in full, with the rest retrieved from reference TRBV19 and TRBJ2-1, is DGGITQSPKYLFRKEGQNVTLSCEQNLNHDAMYWYRQDPGQGLRLIYYSQIVNDFQKGDIAEGYSVSREKKESFPLTVTSAQKNPTAFYLCASSVRGRGPYNERFFGPGTRLTVL.

The genes are TRBV29-1 and TRBJ2-1; 13 nucleotides match TRBD2. With 7 bases clipped from V and 4 bases from J, the junction kept 10 bases outside the gene matches. This CDR3 spans 16 amino acids. Germline V gives CDR1 SQVTM, CDR2 ANQGSEA. CDR3 sequence reads: CSATQGLAGSYNEQFF. The CDR3 coding sequence is TGCAGCGCTACCCAGGGACTAGCGGGAAGTTACAATGAGCAGTTCTTC.

In its sample, this clonotype was seen many times. The V call is TRBV6-1, the J call TRBJ1-4; D call uncertain. The germline CDR1 and CDR2 sequences are MNHNS and SASEGT. Trimming took 4 bases from V and 3 from J, leaving 12 bases between them. This CDR3 spans 15 amino acids. Written as DNA, the CDR3 is TGTGCCAGCAGTGCGGTCGGACTGCCTAATGAAAAACTGTTTTTT. Translating gives CASSAVGLPNEKLFF.

The table lists this clonotype with many counts. This chain uses TRBV2 with TRBJ2-7; 9 bases line up with TRBD2. The V gene end was trimmed by 4 bases and the J gene end by 7 bases; junction bases not matched to a gene: 11. CDR1 and CDR2 from the germline V gene are SNHLY and FYNNEI. CDR3 size: 15 residues. The CDR3 protein is CASSGGAGGHGEQYF. DNA for the CDR3: TGTGCCAGCAGTGGAGGAGCGGGAGGCCACGGGGAGCAGTACTTC.

This clonotype was seen repeatedly, ten times or more. The chain combines TRBV4-1 with TRBJ2-5; 10 nucleotides line up with TRBD1. This CDR3 is built from 14 residues. With V trimmed by 4 bases and J by 1 base, 0 bases remained unmatched. Germline-derived CDR1 and CDR2 are MGHRA and YSYEKL. DNA of the CDR3: TGCGCCAGCAGCCGGGACAGGGGCCAAGAGACCCAGTACTTC. As protein: CASSRDRGQETQYF.

This clonotype was observed many times. The V and J genes are TRBV7-8 and TRBJ1-2; D gene ambiguous. Deletions cut 3 bases from V and 6 bases from J, with 20 bases between. The CDR3 has 16 amino acids. Germline V lookup: CDR1 SGHVS, CDR2 FQNEAQ. The CDR3 protein is CASSFSTGSSVHGYTF. CDR3 bases: TGTGCCAGCAGCTTTTCGACCGGATCGTCCGTTCATGGCTACACCTTC.

This clonotype was seen many times. The chain links TRBV11-2 to TRBJ2-3; weak D call: TRBD1 (7 bases). Germline V gene sequence: CDR1 SGHAT, CDR2 FQNNGV. Trimming cost V 5 bases and J 6 bases, with 15 bases left between them. The CDR3 is 14 residues long. CDR3 protein: CASSRQGGTDTQYF. As DNA, the CDR3 is TGTGCCAGCAGCCGACAGGGAGGTACTGATACGCAGTATTTT.

The sample holds many counts of this clonotype. The V and J genes are TRBV20-1 and TRBJ2-1, with D possibly matching TRBD2 (5 bases). The germline V gene encodes CDR1 DFQATT and CDR2 SNEGSKA (reference sequence). Trimming took off 0 bases at V and 0 bases at J, with 12 bases between the two ends. The CDR3 is 16 amino acids. DNA of the CDR3: TGCAGTGCTAGAGATATGAGCCTAGCCTCCTACAATGAGCAGTTCTTC. This encodes CSARDMSLASYNEQFF.

Ten or more counts support this clonotype. The chain carries TRBV6-1 and TRBJ2-7; 7 bases align to TRBD1. The CDR3 is 14 residues long. The J segment lost 2 bases and the V segment lost 6 bases, leaving 7 bases of the junction unmatched. The germline V gene has CDR1 MNHNS and CDR2 SASEGT. For the CDR3, the DNA is TGTGCCAGCAGGAAAGACAGGGTTACCTACGAGCAGTACTTC. As protein: CASRKDRVTYEQYF.

There are many counts of this clonotype. This chain connects TRBV11-3 to TRBJ2-1; D is uncertain. Germline CDR1 reads SGHNT; CDR2 reads YENEEA. V was clipped by 5 bases and J by 5 bases, with 4 bases between them. This CDR3 is built from 11 residues. CDR3 loop: CASSGDNEQFF. The CDR3 nucleotides read TGTGCCAGCAGCGGCGACAATGAGCAGTTCTTC.

To note about this clonotype: The junction shows a germline mismatch at one end, possibly a read error. The rearrangement links TRBV20-1 to TRBJ2-1; 7 bases fit TRBD2. Germline V CDR1 and CDR2: DFQATT, SNEGSKA (reference sequence). This CDR3 contains 15 residues. CDR3 sequence reads: CSAGDRDYHEDEQPF. The CDR3 DNA sequence: TGCAGTGCTGGCGACCGGGACTACCACGAAGATGAGCAGCCCTTC.

This clonotype was counted ten times or more. As DNA, the CDR3 is TGTGCCAGCAGCTTCCTAGCGGGACTATCCTACAATGAGCAGTTCTTC. It specifies CASSFLAGLSYNEQFF. V and J are TRBV5-5 and TRBJ2-1; 9 nucleotides line up with TRBD2. Germline V gene sequence: CDR1 SGHKS, CDR2 YYEKEE (reference sequence). This CDR3 has 16 residues. V lost 2 bases to trimming and J lost 1 base; unmatched junction nucleotides: 4.

About this clonotype: This may stem from a read error, because a much larger clone lies one nucleotide away. The chain carries TRBV28 and TRBJ1-6; TRBD1 might be the D (5 bases). There are 16 residues in the CDR3. Trimming removed 6 bases at V and 9 bases at J, with 21 bases between. CDR1 and CDR2 (germline): MDHEN, SYDVKM. The CDR3 nucleotides read TGTGCCAGCAGGGAAGCCTCCGGGGCCCTAGGTTCACCCCTCCACTTT. Protein sequence: CASREASGALGSPLHF.

This clonotype was seen repeatedly, ten times or more. An end of the junction differs from the germline gene, which may be a read error. The chain links TRBV7-7 to TRBJ2-7, with TRBD2 as a possible D gene (6 bases). The CDR3 contains 13 residues. CDR1 and CDR2 (germline): SSHAT, FNYEAQ (reference sequence). The CDR3 DNA sequence: TGTGCTAGCAGCTTAGCGGAGGGTCTGCTGCAGTACTTC. It yields the protein CASSLAEGLLQYF.

This clonotype was counted ten times or more. The V gene is TRBV27, the J gene TRBJ2-3, with a possible D match to TRBD2 (5 bases). The CDR3 extends over 13 amino acids. V was cut by 4 bases and J by 2 bases, with 7 bases left in between. CDR1 and CDR2 from the germline V gene are MNHEY and SMNVEV (reference sequence). Written as DNA, the CDR3 is TGTGCCAGCAGTTCCGGGGACACAGATACGCAGTATTTT. It is translated as CASSSGDTDTQYF.

This clonotype was recorded a few times. J is TRBJ2-5 and V is TRBV11-2; no clear D. Germline V CDR1 and CDR2: SGHAT, FQNNGV. The V gene lost 3 bases and the J gene lost 1 base, with 15 bases spanning the gap. The CDR3 runs 16 residues. Here the CDR3 DNA reads TGTGCCAGCAGCTTTAAAATCGGGCCAGTCCAAGAGACCCAGTACTTC. Residues: CASSFKIGPVQETQYF. The complete variable domain, with remaining parts taken from reference TRBV11-2 and TRBJ2-5, reads EAGVAQSPRYKIIEKRQSVAFWCNPISGHATLYWYQQILGQGPKLLIQFQNNGVVDDSQLPKDRFSAERLKGVDSTLKIQPAKLEDSAVYLCASSFKIGPVQETQYFGPGTRLLVL.

The V gene is TRBV6-6, the J gene TRBJ1-1; TRBD1 might be the D (6 bases). The CDR3 runs 16 residues. Germline V gene data show CDR1 as MNHNY and CDR2 as SVGAGI (reference sequence). Trimming removed 6 bases from V and 4 bases from J, with 21 bases in between. The CDR3 is CASSLYSQVQGTEAFF. DNA of the CDR3: TGTGCCAGCAGCCTATACTCGCAGGTACAGGGCACTGAAGCTTTCTTT.

This clonotype was detected many times. In DNA, the CDR3 is TGTGCCAGCAGTTACACGGGACAGGACCAAGAGACCCAGTACTTC. Translating gives CASSYTGQDQETQYF. This chain connects TRBV6-5 to TRBJ2-5, with 8 bases matching TRBD1. Per the germline V gene, CDR1 is MNHEY and CDR2 is SVGAGI. CDR3 length: 15 amino acids. Losses at the gene ends were 2 bases for V and 0 bases for J; bases not matched to a gene: 2.

The table lists this clonotype with many counts. The chain links TRBV18 to TRBJ2-7; 8 bases agree with TRBD2. This CDR3 comprises 15 residues. V was clipped by 3 bases and J by 2 bases; unmatched bases: 6. CDR1 is KGHSH, CDR2 LQKENI, per germline. The CDR3 nucleotides are TGTGCCAGCTCACCCCTGGAAGCGGGAGCCTACGAGCAGTACTTC. Translated, it gives CASSPLEAGAYEQYF.

This chain links TRBV28 with TRBJ1-2; 8 bases agree with TRBD1. This CDR3 is built from 15 residues. J lost 8 bases, V lost 4 bases, and 12 bases had no gene match. Germline CDR1 and CDR2: MDHEN and SYDVKM. CDR3 DNA sequence: TGTGCCAGCAGTTCGCCGTACAGGGGGACCTTGGGCTACACCTTC. Translating it yields CASSSPYRGTLGYTF.

Many counts were recorded for this clonotype. The genes are TRBV2 and TRBJ2-2; no reliable D call. Looked up from germline, CDR1 is SNHLY and CDR2 is FYNNEI. The V and J ends lost 4 bases and 5 bases respectively, with 11 bases between them. The CDR3 is made up of 14 amino acids. CDR3 loop: CASSVDGTTGELFF. In DNA, the CDR3 is TGTGCCAGCAGTGTAGACGGTACAACCGGGGAGCTGTTTTTT.

Remarks on this clonotype: This sequence may be a read error, since a much larger clone differs from it by one base. The CDR3 end shows no conserved phenylalanine or tryptophan, and so a read error is likely. The chain recombines TRBV27 with TRBJ2-1; 15 positions match TRBD2. The CDR3 covers 15 residues. V trimming: 3 bases; J trimming: 8 bases; junction bases outside the gene matches: 2. CDR1 and CDR2 (germline): MNHEY, SMNVEV (reference sequence). CDR3: CASSFRTSGRDEQFS. The CDR3 DNA follows: TGTGCCAGCAGTTTTAGGACTAGCGGGAGGGATGAGCAGTTCTCC.

This clonotype counts as medium-sized. The chain couples TRBV12-5 to TRBJ2-3; 9 bases are shared with TRBD2. This CDR3 has 18 residues. J gave up 0 bases and V 0 bases, and 7 bases lay outside the gene matches. Germline V gives CDR1 LGHNT, CDR2 FRNRAP. CDR3 sequence reads: CASGLVRASGASTDTQYF. The CDR3 DNA reads as TGTGCTAGTGGTTTGGTAAGGGCTAGCGGGGCTAGCACAGATACGCAGTATTTT.